These T cell receptor beta chains were read from a single sample in a study of CD8 T cells in ankylosing spondylitis. TCRdb analysed the 5' RACE reads with MiXCR anew, one entry per CDR3 protein. The sample has about 130,000 distinct CDR3 sequences, roughly 9% seen once; the top ten hold approximately 3.5%. Material: blood, either unsorted or a sorted T cell fraction (not recorded which). These receptors were obtained from a male donor with ankylosing spondylitis or in good health (not recorded which). Each CDR3 is given with its conserved first and last residue. A D gene is named only where the DNA matches it firmly. The listing skips clone size in some rows; elsewhere it reads once, few, many or a size class.

>TRBJ2-7|-|TRBV7-2|15|few
CASSLMGALSPEQYF
TGTGCCAGCAGCTTAATGGGGGCCCTGTCGCCGGAGCAGTACTTC
>TRBJ2-7|TRBD1|TRBV4-1|15|few
CASSPPGQPPYEQYF
TGCGCCAGCAGCCCCCCGGGACAGCCACCCTACGAGCAGTACTTC
>TRBJ2-7|-|TRBV6-2/TRBV6-3|15|many
CASSQRGGTTYEQYF
TGTGCCAGCAGTCAACGGGGCGGGACCACCTACGAGCAGTACTTC
>TRBJ1-4|-|TRBV5-1|15|many
CASSLGRATNEKLFF
TGCGCCAGCAGCTTGGGTAGGGCAACTAATGAAAAACTGTTTTTT
>TRBJ2-1|TRBD2|TRBV5-1|19|many
CASSLPIGLAASSYNEQFF
TGCGCCAGCAGCTTACCCATAGGACTAGCGGCCAGCTCCTACAATGAGCAGTTCTTC
>TRBJ1-1|TRBD1|TRBV5-1|14|many
CASSRQGTNTEAFF
TGCGCCAGCAGCAGACAGGGGACTAACACTGAAGCTTTCTTT
>TRBJ2-1|TRBD2|TRBV12-3/TRBV12-4|13|many
CASRLAGPNEQFF
TGTGCCAGCAGACTAGCGGGACCCAATGAGCAGTTCTTC
>TRBJ2-2|TRBD2|TRBV20-1|14|few
CSAGPGLLTGELFF
TGCAGTGCAGGGCCGGGACTACTCACCGGGGAGCTGTTTTTT
>TRBJ2-7|-|TRBV7-8|12|many
CASSSPSYEQYF
TGTGCCAGCAGTTCCCCCTCCTACGAGCAGTACTTC
>TRBJ2-7|TRBD1|TRBV7-2|15|-
CASSLVTGISYEQYF
TGTGCCAGCAGCTTAGTGACAGGGATCTCCTACGAGCAGTACTTC
>TRBJ2-2|-|TRBV6-1|15|-
CASRSGAVNTGELFF
TGTGCCAGCAGGTCGGGGGCGGTGAACACCGGGGAGCTGTTTTTT
>TRBJ2-7|TRBD2|TRBV6-1|13|many
CASERSGSSEQYF
TGTGCCAGCGAACGGAGCGGGAGTTCCGAGCAGTACTTC
>TRBJ2-7|-|TRBV7-2|12|many
CASSDVFYEQYF
TGTGCCAGCAGCGATGTATTCTACGAGCAGTACTTC
>TRBJ2-2|TRBD2|TRBV30|14|-
CAWRSSGSFGELFF
TGTGCCTGGAGGTCTAGCGGGAGTTTCGGGGAGCTGTTTTTT
>TRBJ2-2|TRBD2|TRBV20-1|15|many
CSARPSGSASGELFF
TGCAGTGCTAGACCTAGCGGGAGCGCGTCCGGGGAGCTGTTTTTT
>TRBJ2-5|-|TRBV12-3/TRBV12-4|13|many
CASGGRGAGTQYF
TGTGCCAGCGGGGGACGGGGGGCTGGGACCCAGTACTTC
>TRBJ1-3|-|TRBV28|15|many
CASSPGQFSGNTIYF
TGTGCCAGCAGCCCCGGGCAGTTCTCTGGAAACACCATATATTTT
>TRBJ1-5|TRBD1|TRBV12-3/TRBV12-4|13|many
CASSLGTVQPQHF
TGTGCCAGCAGTTTGGGGACAGTTCAGCCCCAGCATTTT
>TRBJ2-1|TRBD1|TRBV6-2/TRBV6-3|15|-
CANRPIPGQDNEQFF
TGTGCCAACCGACCCATCCCGGGACAGGACAATGAGCAGTTCTTC
>TRBJ2-7|-|TRBV10-3|12|few
CAISGGGPEQYF
TGTGCCATCAGTGGAGGGGGGCCCGAGCAGTACTTC
>TRBJ1-1|-|TRBV4-1|12|many
CASSQDRQGAFF
TGCGCCAGCAGCCAAGATCGTCAGGGGGCTTTCTTT
>TRBJ2-5|TRBD2|TRBV11-2|18|few
CASSLGIAGGVAGETQYF
TGTGCCAGCAGCTTAGGAATAGCGGGAGGTGTAGCGGGAGAGACCCAGTACTTC
>TRBJ2-1|TRBD2|TRBV20-1|19|many
CSARDQVVRGRATYNEQFF
TGCAGTGCTAGAGATCAGGTTGTTCGTGGGAGGGCCACCTACAATGAGCAGTTCTTC
>TRBJ2-7|TRBD2|TRBV29-1|16|-
CSVVYGTSGNSYEQYF
TGCAGCGTTGTCTATGGGACTAGCGGGAACTCCTACGAGCAGTACTTC
>TRBJ2-7|-|TRBV20-1|15|many
CSARSPRQSAYEQYF
TGCAGTGCTAGGTCCCCCCGACAGTCTGCCTACGAGCAGTACTTC
>TRBJ2-1|-|TRBV6-4|19|-
CASSHSTGVPSGTYNEQFF
TGTGCCAGCAGTCATTCGACAGGCGTTCCGAGCGGGACCTACAATGAGCAGTTCTTC
>TRBJ1-2|-|TRBV12-3/TRBV12-4|12|-
CASSRGRNGYTF
TGTGCCAGCAGCCGGGGGAGAAATGGCTACACCTTC
>TRBJ2-3|-|TRBV20-1|11|few
CSARFGNTQYF
TGCAGTGCTAGATTCGGAAATACGCAGTATTTT
>TRBJ2-1|TRBD1|TRBV5-1|16|many
CASRSTAGTGYNEQFF
TGCGCCAGCAGGAGCACCGCCGGGACAGGATACAATGAGCAGTTCTTC
>TRBJ2-3|-|TRBV5-1|16|many
CASSLGDTTPTDTQYF
TGCGCCAGCAGCTTGGGGGATACCACCCCCACAGATACGCAGTATTTT
>TRBJ2-3|TRBD2|TRBV11-3|17|many
CASSLGLAGAKTDTQYF
TGTGCCAGCAGCCTCGGACTAGCGGGAGCGAAAACAGATACGCAGTATTTT
>TRBJ2-1|TRBD2|TRBV20-1|14|many
CSAEGSGRGNEQFF
TGCAGTGCTGAGGGTAGCGGGAGAGGCAATGAGCAGTTCTTC
>TRBJ2-1|TRBD2|TRBV20-1|13|few
CSAPRDYGNEQFF
TGCAGTGCCCCGAGGGACTATGGGAATGAGCAGTTCTTC
>TRBJ2-3|TRBD2|TRBV5-1|16|many
CASSLASGGSTDTQYF
TGCGCCAGCAGCTTGGCTAGCGGGGGGAGCACAGATACGCAGTATTTT
>TRBJ2-1|TRBD1|TRBV5-5|15|few
CASRGQGAKNNEQFF
TGTGCCAGCAGGGGACAGGGGGCGAAAAACAATGAGCAGTTCTTC
>TRBJ2-3|-|TRBV18|15|few
CASSGSSASTDTQYF
TGTGCCAGCTCAGGCTCGAGTGCTAGCACAGATACGCAGTATTTT
>TRBJ2-3|TRBD2|TRBV5-1|16|many
CASSPEVAGTTDTQYF
TGCGCCAGCAGCCCGGAAGTAGCGGGAACCACAGATACGCAGTATTTT
>TRBJ2-1|TRBD2|TRBV29-1|17|few
CSVERGRLREGHDEQFF
TGCAGCGTTGAAAGGGGGCGCCTGCGGGAGGGCCACGATGAGCAGTTCTTC
>TRBJ2-5|-|TRBV7-8|12|many
CASSLLGLAQYF
TGTGCCAGCAGCTTATTAGGTTTGGCCCAGTACTTC
>TRBJ1-1|-|TRBV7-2|11|many
CASSLYPEAFF
TGTGCCAGCAGCTTATATCCCGAAGCTTTCTTT
>TRBJ2-7|-|TRBV28|14|many
CASRPAGLLYEQYF
TGTGCCAGCAGGCCTGCCGGGCTACTCTACGAGCAGTACTTC
>TRBJ2-7|-|TRBV3-1|15|many
CASSDSGSPAYEQYF
TGTGCCAGTTCCGATAGCGGTAGCCCGGCCTACGAGCAGTACTTC